This T cell receptor beta chain is from a study of human T cells and chemical hapten exposure. TCRdb processed the RACE reads anew with MiXCR; each CDR3 protein has one entry. The sample includes over 95,000 distinct CDR3 sequences, 9.5% to 15% seen only once; the top ten take less than 2.5%. For this clonotype: As yet, its antigen is unknown.

Study-wide findings and caveats: DPC sensitization did not alter TCRs above 1 in 1000 frequency. Patch test score rose with PT1 expanded TCR count, significant at thresholds 8, 16 and 32, not 4.

V was cut by 7 bases and J by 15 bases, with 16 bases left in between. The CDR3 loop spans 11 amino acids. CDR1 and CDR2 (germline): LNHNV, YYDKDF (reference sequence). As for time point: patch test 1, 2 weeks after DPC sensitization. Treatment denoted: therapeutic diphenylcyclopropenone sensitization with weekly scalp DPC. This material consisted of whole blood, taken in connection with sensitization to the hapten diphenylcyclopropenone (DPC). The receptor comes from a woman between 35 and 50 years old with alopecia areata. Some clones in this sample may be carry-over from other donors' samples. The chain carries TRBV15 and TRBJ2-1; D may be TRBD2 (6 bases). CDR3 DNA sequence: TGTGCCACCACCACTGGGGGAGGAAGGTTCTTC. Its translation is CATTTGGGRFF.